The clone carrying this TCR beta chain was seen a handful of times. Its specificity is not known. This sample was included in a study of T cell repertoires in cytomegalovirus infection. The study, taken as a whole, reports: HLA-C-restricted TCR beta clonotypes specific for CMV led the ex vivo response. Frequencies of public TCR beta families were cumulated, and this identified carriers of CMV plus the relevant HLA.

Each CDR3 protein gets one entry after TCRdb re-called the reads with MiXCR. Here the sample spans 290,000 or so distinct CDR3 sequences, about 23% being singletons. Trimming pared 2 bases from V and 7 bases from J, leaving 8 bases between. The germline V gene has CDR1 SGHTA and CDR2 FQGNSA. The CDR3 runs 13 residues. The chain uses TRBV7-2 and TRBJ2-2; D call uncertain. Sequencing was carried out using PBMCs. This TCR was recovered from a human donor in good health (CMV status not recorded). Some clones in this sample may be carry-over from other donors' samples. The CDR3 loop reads CASSLKGYGELFF. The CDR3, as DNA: TGTGCCAGCAGCTTAAAAGGCTACGGGGAGCTGTTTTTT.